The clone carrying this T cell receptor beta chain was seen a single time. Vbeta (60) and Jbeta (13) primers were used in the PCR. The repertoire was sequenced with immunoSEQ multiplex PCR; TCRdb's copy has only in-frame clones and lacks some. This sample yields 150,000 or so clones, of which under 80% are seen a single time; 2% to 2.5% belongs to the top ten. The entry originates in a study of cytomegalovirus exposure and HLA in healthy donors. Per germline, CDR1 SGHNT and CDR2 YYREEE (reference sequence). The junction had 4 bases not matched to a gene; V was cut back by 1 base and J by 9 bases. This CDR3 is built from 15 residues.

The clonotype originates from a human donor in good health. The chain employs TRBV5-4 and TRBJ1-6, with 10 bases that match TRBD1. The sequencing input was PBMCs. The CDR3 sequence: CASSLYRDRGSPLHF. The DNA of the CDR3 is TGTGCCAGCAGCTTGTACCGGGACAGGGGTTCACCCCTCCACTTT.